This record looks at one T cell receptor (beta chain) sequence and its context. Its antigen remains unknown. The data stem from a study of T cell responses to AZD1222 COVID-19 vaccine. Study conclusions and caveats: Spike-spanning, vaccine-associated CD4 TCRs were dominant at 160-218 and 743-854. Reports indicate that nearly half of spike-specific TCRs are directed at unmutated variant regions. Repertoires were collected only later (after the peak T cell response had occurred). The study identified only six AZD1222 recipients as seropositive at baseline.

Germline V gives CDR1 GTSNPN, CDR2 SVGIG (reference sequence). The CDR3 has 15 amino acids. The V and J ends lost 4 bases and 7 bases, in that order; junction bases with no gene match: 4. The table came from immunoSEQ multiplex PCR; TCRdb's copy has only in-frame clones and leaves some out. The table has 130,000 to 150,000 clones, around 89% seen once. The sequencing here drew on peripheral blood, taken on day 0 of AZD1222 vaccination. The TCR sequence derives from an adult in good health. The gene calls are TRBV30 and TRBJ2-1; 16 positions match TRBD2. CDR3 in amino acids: CAWIRGLAGGNEQFF. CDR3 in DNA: TGTGCCTGGATACGGGGACTAGCGGGAGGGAATGAGCAGTTCTTC.